A selection of T cell receptor beta chains follows, all from one sample in a study of T and B cells in COVID-19 patients. TCRdb re-derived calls from the multiplex PCR reads in MiXCR, one entry per CDR3 protein. This sample has 6,500 to 8,500 distinct CDR3 sequences, with approximately 30% found just once. The sequencing sample was made of blood. The receptors were sampled from a human donor with active COVID-19. The conserved cysteine and the conserved F or W are not part of the CDR3 here. D genes are given only for firm matches. Size is omitted from some rows. Given values are once, few, many or a class for expanded clones.

clone_size	d_call	v_call	cdr3_aa
medium-sized	NA	TRBV29-1	SAQIGGRTEAF
NA	TRBD1	TRBV29-1	SVAGTGSSETQY
medium-sized	NA	TRBV13	ASSSGGLGRF
few	NA	TRBV6-1	ASIEDSINQPQH
few	NA	TRBV6-1	ASFRAPRILGYT
medium-sized	NA	TRBV27	ASSFSLYNEQF
NA	NA	TRBV24-1	ATSDSRDTTVETQY
NA	NA	TRBV20-1	SARWRAEAF
NA	TRBD2	TRBV6-5	ASRLSGVAPEQY
few	NA	TRBV5-4	ASSPHPFYEQY
few	TRBD1	TRBV5-1	ASSFRPGTGYGYT
medium-sized	NA	TRBV29-1	SVGATQGQPQH
few	NA	TRBV10-3	AISATGAGGNEQF
NA	TRBD2	TRBV5-6	ASRRGTSGGGNEQY
medium-sized	TRBD2	TRBV5-4	ASSSASGGINEQF
NA	TRBD2	TRBV4-3	ASSKSGGPEETQY
NA	TRBD1	TRBV6-5	ASKPGTGPSGTQY
NA	NA	TRBV15	ATSRDLGAYEQY
medium-sized	NA	TRBV6-4	ASAGSDGTGELF
NA	TRBD1	TRBV24-1	ATSDPRDSPIQETQY
few	NA	TRBV24-1	ATSDQVMNTGELF
NA	TRBD2	TRBV29-1	SVVTSGAGGDTQY
few	TRBD2	TRBV5-5	ASSLAQLAGGPQETQY
NA	NA	TRBV6-5	ASSTGETEAF
NA	TRBD2	TRBV5-1	ASSKYSGGLQETQY
once	NA	TRBV12-3/TRBV12-4	ASSLGGGYEQY
medium-sized	TRBD2	TRBV19	ASITSGGAYNEQF
medium-sized	NA	TRBV5-6	ASSFYNEQF
NA	NA	TRBV7-2	ASSLAGGAHEQY
NA	NA	TRBV19	ASSNQGRTEAF
NA	TRBD1	TRBV19	ASSIRQGALFYSNQPQH
medium-sized	TRBD2	TRBV5-4	ASSSRLAGERETQY
NA	NA	TRBV20-1	SAQQVAPSTDTQY
NA	NA	TRBV7-2	ASSLSGVGEQF
medium-sized	NA	TRBV27	ASSSSGGNEKLF
few	NA	TRBV6-5	ASAQFQETQY
medium-sized	TRBD2	TRBV6-5	ASSPRWKREGTDTQY
NA	NA	TRBV11-1	ASSFSVLGKFGELF
NA	TRBD2	TRBV5-1	ARSACLTSGGSTDTQY
NA	TRBD2	TRBV5-1	ASSFLAGGSRETQY
NA	NA	TRBV12-3/TRBV12-4	ASRGGYGYT
once	NA	TRBV20-1	SAPRPETQY
NA	NA	TRBV24-1	ATSDFWGFEQF
medium-sized	NA	TRBV5-4	ASSSSVANYGELF
few	NA	TRBV7-6	ASSLEGDYIPTPTNEKLF
few	TRBD1	TRBV28	ASSLPQSTGGVLSPLH
NA	NA	TRBV5-4	ASSQSDRVGGEQF
NA	NA	TRBV29-1	SVTVGQGGWETQY
medium-sized	NA	TRBV5-6	ASSPPVGTGELF
few	NA	TRBV6-1	ASSYSGGGYNEQF
NA	TRBD2	TRBV6-2/TRBV6-3	ASRAGRLAGHTDTQY
NA	NA	TRBV20-1	SAPGGGGNEQF